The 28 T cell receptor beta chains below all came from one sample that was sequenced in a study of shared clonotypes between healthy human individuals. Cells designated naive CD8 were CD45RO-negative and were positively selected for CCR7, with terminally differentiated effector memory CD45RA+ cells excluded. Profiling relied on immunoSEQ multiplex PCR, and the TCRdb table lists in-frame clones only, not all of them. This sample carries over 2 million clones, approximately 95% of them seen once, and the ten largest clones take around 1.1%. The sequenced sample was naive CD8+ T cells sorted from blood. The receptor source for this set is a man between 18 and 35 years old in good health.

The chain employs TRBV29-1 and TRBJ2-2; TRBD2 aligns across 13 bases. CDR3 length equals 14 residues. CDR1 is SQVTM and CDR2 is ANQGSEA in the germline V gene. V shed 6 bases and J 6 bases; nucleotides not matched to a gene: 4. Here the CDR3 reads CSVRTSGSSGELFF. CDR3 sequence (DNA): TGCAGCGTAAGGACTAGCGGGAGTTCCGGGGAGCTGTTTTTT.

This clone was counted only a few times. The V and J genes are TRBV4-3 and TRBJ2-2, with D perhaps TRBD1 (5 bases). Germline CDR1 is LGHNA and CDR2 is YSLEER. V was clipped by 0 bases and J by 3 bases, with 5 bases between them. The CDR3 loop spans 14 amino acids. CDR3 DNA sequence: TGCGCCAGCAGCCAAGAAGGGGACACCGGGGAGCTGTTTTTT. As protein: CASSQEGDTGELFF.

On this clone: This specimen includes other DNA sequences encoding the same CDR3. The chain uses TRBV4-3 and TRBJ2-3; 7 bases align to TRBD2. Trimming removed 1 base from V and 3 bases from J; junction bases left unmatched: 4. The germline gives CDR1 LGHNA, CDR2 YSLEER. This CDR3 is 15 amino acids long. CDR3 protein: CASSQGPGGTDTQYF. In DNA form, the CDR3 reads TGCGCCAGCAGCCAAGGGCCGGGAGGAACAGATACGCAGTATTTT.

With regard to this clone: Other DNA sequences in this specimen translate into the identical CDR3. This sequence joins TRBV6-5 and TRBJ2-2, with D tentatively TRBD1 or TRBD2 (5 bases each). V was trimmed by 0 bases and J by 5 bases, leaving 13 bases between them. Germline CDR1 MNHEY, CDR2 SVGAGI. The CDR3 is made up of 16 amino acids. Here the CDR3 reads CASSYSIGELTGELFF. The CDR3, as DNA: TGTGCCAGCAGTTACTCGATAGGGGAGTTGACCGGGGAGCTGTTTTTT.

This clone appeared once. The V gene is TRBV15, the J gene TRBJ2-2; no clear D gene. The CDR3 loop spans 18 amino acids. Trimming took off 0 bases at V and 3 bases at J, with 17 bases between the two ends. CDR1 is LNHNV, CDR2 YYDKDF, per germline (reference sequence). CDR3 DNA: TGTGCCACCAGCAGAGAGGTAAACTGGGCCCTGGACACCGGGGAGCTGTTTTTT. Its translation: CATSREVNWALDTGELFF.

Written as DNA, the CDR3 is TGTGCCAGCAGCTTCCTCAGGCAAGAGGGACTAGCGGGCACAGATACGCAGTATTTT. Translation: CASSFLRQEGLAGTDTQYF. The V call is TRBV7-6, the J call TRBJ2-3; 11 bases line up with TRBD2. Per the germline V gene, CDR1 is SGHVS and CDR2 is FNYEAQ. CDR3 length equals 19 residues. Trimming at V came to 3 bases and at J to 1 base, leaving 12 bases not matched to a gene.

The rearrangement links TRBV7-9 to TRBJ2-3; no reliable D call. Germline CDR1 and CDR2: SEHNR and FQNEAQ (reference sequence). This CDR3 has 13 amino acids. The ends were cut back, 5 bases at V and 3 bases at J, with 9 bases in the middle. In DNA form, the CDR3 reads TGTGCCAGCAGCCTCCACACAACAGATACGCAGTATTTT. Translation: CASSLHTTDTQYF.

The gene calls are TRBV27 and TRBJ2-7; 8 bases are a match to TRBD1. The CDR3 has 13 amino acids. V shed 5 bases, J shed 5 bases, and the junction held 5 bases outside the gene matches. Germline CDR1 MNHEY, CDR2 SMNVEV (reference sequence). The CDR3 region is CASSEGQVDEQYF. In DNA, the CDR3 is TGTGCCAGCAGTGAGGGACAGGTTGACGAGCAGTACTTC.

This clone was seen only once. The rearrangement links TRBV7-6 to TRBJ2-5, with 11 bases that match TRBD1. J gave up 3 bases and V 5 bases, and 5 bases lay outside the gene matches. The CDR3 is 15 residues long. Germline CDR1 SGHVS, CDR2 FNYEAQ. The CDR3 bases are TGTGCCAGCAGCATGGGACAGGGGGTGAAAGAGACCCAGTACTTC. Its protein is CASSMGQGVKETQYF.

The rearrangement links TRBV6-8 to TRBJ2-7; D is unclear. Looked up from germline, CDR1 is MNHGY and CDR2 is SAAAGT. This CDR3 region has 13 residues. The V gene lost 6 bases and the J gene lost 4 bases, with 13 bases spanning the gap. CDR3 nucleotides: TGTGCCAGCAGCGGCGACTGGGAATACGAGCAGTACTTC. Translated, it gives CASSGDWEYEQYF.

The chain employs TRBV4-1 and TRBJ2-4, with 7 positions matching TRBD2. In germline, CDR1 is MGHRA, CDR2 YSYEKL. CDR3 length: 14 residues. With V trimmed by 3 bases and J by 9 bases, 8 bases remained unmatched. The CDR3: CASSQASSSGIQYF. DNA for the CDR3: TGCGCCAGCAGCCAGGCGTCCTCTAGCGGCATTCAGTACTTC.

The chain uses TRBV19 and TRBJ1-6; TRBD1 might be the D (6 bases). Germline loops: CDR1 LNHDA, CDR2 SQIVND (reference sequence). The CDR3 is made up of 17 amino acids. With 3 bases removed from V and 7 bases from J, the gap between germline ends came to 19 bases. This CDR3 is CASSILTPGTRNSPLHF. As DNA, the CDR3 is TGTGCCAGTAGTATCTTAACTCCCGGGACACGCAATTCACCCCTCCACTTT.

CDR3 region: CASSYSRVTGELFF. The CDR3 nucleotides read TGTGCCAGCAGTTACTCGCGAGTCACCGGGGAGCTGTTTTTT. The V gene is TRBV6-5, the J gene TRBJ2-2; no clear D. This CDR3 comprises 14 residues. Germline V lookup: CDR1 MNHEY, CDR2 SVGAGI. Trimming pared 0 bases from V and 4 bases from J, leaving 6 bases between.

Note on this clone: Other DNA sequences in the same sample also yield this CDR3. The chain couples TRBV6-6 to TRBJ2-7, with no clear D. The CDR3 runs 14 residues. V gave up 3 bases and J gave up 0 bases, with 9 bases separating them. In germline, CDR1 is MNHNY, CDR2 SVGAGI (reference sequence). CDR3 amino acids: CASSYPGNSYEQYF. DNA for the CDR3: TGTGCCAGCAGTTATCCTGGCAACTCCTACGAGCAGTACTTC.

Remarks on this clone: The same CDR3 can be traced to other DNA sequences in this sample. The CDR3 region is CASSLSLSSYEQYF. The CDR3, as DNA: TGTGCCAGCAGCTTGTCTCTGAGCTCCTACGAGCAGTACTTC. This sequence joins TRBV5-6 and TRBJ2-7; no firm D call. The CDR3 consists of 14 residues. Trimming pared 1 base from V and 0 bases from J, leaving 8 bases between. The germline CDR1 and CDR2 sequences are SGHDT and YYEEEE.

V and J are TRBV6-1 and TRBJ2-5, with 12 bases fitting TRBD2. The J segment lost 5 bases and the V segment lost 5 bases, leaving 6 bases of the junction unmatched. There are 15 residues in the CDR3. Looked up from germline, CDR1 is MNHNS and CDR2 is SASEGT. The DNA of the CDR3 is TGTGCCAGCAGTACTCGGACTAGCGGGATTGAGACCCAGTACTTC. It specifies CASSTRTSGIETQYF.

CDR3 protein: CASAPPLGLYSNQPQHF. In DNA form, the CDR3 reads TGTGCTAGTGCCCCCCCCTTGGGACTATATAGCAATCAGCCCCAGCATTTT. This rearrangement joins TRBV12-5 to TRBJ1-5; tentatively, D is TRBD1 (5 bases). This CDR3 region has 17 residues. Trimming stripped 7 bases from V and 0 bases from J, with 19 bases between. The germline V gene encodes CDR1 LGHNT and CDR2 FRNRAP.

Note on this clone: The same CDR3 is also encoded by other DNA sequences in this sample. This CDR3 reads CASSQGSSYEQYF. The CDR3 coding sequence is TGCGCCAGCAGCCAGGGGAGCTCCTACGAGCAGTACTTC. This rearrangement joins TRBV4-1 to TRBJ2-7, with D possibly TRBD2 on 5 matching bases. The CDR3 runs to 13 residues. The V and J ends lost 3 bases and 0 bases respectively, with 6 bases between them. From germline, CDR1 is MGHRA and CDR2 YSYEKL.

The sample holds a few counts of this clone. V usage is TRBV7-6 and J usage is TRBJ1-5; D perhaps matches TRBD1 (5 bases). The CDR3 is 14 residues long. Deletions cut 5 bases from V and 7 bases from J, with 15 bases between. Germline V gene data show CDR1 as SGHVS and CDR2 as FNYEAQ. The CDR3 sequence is CASSPRTEGQPQHF. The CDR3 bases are TGTGCCAGCAGCCCCCGGACCGAGGGGCAGCCCCAGCATTTT.

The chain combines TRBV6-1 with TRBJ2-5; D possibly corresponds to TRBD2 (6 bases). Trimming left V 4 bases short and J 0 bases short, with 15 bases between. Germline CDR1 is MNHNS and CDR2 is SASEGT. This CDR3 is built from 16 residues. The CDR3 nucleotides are TGTGCCAGCAGTGTCCGGGACTCGATGTACCAAGAGACCCAGTACTTC. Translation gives CASSVRDSMYQETQYF.

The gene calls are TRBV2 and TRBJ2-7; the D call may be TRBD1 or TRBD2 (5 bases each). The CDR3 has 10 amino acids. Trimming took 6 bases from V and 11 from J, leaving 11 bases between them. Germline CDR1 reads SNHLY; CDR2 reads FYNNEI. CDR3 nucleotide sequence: TGTGCCAGCAGCGGGACCGTTGAGTACTTC. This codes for CASSGTVEYF.

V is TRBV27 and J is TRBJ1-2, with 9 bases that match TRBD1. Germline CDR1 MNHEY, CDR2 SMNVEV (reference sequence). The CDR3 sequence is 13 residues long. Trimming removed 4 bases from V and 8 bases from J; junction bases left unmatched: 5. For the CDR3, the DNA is TGTGCCAGCAGTTCCGGGGGACAGGGAGGCTACACCTTC. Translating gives CASSSGGQGGYTF.

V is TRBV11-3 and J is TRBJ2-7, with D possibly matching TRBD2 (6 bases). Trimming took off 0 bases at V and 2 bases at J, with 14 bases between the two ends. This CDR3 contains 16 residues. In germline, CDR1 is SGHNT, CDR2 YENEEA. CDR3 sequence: CASSLEWGEGAYEQYF. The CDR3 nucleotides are TGTGCCAGCAGCTTAGAATGGGGGGAAGGAGCCTACGAGCAGTACTTC.

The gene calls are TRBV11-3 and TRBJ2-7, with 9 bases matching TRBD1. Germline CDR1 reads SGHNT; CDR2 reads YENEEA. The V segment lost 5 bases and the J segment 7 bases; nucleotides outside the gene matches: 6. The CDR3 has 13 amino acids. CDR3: CASSLGTGQEQYF. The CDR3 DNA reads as TGTGCCAGCAGCCTCGGGACAGGGCAAGAGCAGTACTTC.

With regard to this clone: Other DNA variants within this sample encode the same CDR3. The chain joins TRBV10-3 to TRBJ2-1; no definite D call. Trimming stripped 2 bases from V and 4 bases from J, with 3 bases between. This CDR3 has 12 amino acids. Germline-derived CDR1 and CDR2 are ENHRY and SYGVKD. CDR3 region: CAISESYNEQFF. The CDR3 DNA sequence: TGTGCCATCAGTGAGAGTTACAATGAGCAGTTCTTC.

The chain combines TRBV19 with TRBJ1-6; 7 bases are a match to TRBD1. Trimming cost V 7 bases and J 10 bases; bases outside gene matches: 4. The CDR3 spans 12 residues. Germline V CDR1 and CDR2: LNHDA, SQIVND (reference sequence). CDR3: CASTAGGSPLHF. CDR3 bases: TGTGCCAGTACCGCAGGGGGATCACCCCTCCACTTT.

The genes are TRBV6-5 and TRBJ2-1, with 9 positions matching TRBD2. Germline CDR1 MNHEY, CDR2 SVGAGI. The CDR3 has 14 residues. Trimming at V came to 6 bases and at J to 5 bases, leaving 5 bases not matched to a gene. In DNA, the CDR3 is TGTGCCAGCAGCATAGCGGGAGTAAACAATGAGCAGTTCTTC. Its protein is CASSIAGVNNEQFF.

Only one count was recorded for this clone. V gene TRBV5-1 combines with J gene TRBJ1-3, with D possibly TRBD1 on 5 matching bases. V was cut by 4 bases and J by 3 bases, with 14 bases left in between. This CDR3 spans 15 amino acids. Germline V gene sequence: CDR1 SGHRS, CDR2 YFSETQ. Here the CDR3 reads CASSLNGGNGNTIYF. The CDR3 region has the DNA TGCGCCAGCAGCCTGAATGGGGGGAATGGAAACACCATATATTTT. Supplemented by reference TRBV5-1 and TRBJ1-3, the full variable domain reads KAGVTQTPRYLIKTRGQQVTLSCSPISGHRSVSWYQQTPGQGLQFLFEYFSETQRNKGNFPGRFSGRQFSNSRSEMNVSTLELGDSALYLCASSLNGGNGNTIYFGEGSWLTVV.